This TCR beta chain emerged from a study of blood T cell repertoires in COVID-19. Turning to the study itself: Researchers got acute and convalescent COVID-19 samples from the United States, Italy and Spain.

Clones were read by immunoSEQ multiplex PCR, and TCRdb kept only the in-frame ones, dropping some. The data show approximately 260,000 clones, with 90% to 95% seen just once and approximately 2% held by the top ten. Adults between about 18 and 89 years of age took part from under 30 US areas. The CDR3 contains 14 residues. Germline V gives CDR1 SGDLS, CDR2 YYNGEE. Trimming stripped 0 bases from V and 4 bases from J, with 10 bases between. The chain combines TRBV9 with TRBJ1-1; no reliable D call. This TCR derives from a woman between 18 and 29 years old who had recovered from COVID-19. Sample: PBMCs or T cells enriched from blood (not recorded which). The CDR3 here is CASSVAGKLTEAFF. The CDR3 DNA reads TGTGCCAGCAGCGTAGCTGGTAAACTCACTGAAGCTTTCTTT.